This T cell receptor (beta chain) was identified in a study of identifying expanded T cells in peripheral blood. Study-wide points: Clone count variance between roughly 2-week samples rose with total template count. About 1.2 clones differed between technical replicates, versus approximately 17 and 20 over time.

The CDR3 is made up of 14 amino acids. The germline V gene has CDR1 GTSNPN and CDR2 SVGIG (reference sequence). Trimming pared 4 bases from V and 2 bases from J, leaving 12 bases between. As for this clone: The antigen is not known.

Repertoires were generated with immunoSEQ multiplex PCR, while TCRdb's copy carries only in-frame clones and drops some. This table holds about 78,000 clones, 80% to 90% found once. This rearrangement joins TRBV30 to TRBJ2-1, with D unresolved. Sequencing used blood. The TCR comes from a person aged 18 to 70 in good health. The CDR3 DNA reads TGTGCCTGGACCCCTACAGTAACCTACAATGAGCAGTTCTTC. It translates to CAWTPTVTYNEQFF. The whole variable domain, filled in from reference TRBV30 and TRBJ2-1, reads SQTIHQWPATLVQPVGSPLSLECTVEGTSNPNLYWYRQAAGRGLQLLFYSVGIGQISSEVPQNLSASRPQDRQFILSSKKLLLSDSGFYLCAWTPTVTYNEQFFGPGTRLTVL.